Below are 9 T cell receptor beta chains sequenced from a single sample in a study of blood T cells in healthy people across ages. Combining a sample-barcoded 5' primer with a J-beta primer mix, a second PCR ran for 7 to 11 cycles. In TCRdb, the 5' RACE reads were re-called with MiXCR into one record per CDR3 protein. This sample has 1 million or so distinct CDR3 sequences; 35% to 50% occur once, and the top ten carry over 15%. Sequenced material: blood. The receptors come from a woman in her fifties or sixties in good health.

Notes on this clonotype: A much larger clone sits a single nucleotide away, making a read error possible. In nucleotides, the CDR3 is TGTGCCAGCAGTTTCGGCAGCCAAGAGGCCCAGTACTTC. As protein: CASSFGSQEAQYF. This chain joins TRBV12-3 or TRBV12-4 and TRBJ2-7; D remains ambiguous. Trimming cost V 3 bases and J 10 bases, with 16 bases left between them. There are 13 residues in the CDR3.

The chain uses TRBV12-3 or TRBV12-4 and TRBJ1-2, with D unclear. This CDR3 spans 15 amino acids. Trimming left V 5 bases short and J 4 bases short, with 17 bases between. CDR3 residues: CASSPGNRAPYGYTF. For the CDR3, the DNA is TGTGCCAGCAGTCCCGGGAACAGAGCGCCCTATGGCTACACCTTC.

In DNA form, the CDR3 reads TGTGCCAGCAGTTTAGCGTTCGGGACAGGGTTTCCCTACAATGAGCAGTTCTTC. Protein: CASSLAFGTGFPYNEQFF. The gene calls are TRBV12-3 or TRBV12-4 and TRBJ2-1, with TRBD1 identical over 9 bases. The length of the CDR3 is 18 residues. Trimming at V came to 0 bases and at J to 2 bases, leaving 8 bases not matched to a gene.

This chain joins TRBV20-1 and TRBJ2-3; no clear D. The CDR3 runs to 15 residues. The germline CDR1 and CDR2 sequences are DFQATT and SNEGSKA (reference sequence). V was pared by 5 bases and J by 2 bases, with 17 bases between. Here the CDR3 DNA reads TGCAGTGCTTCTTACCCGTCCGGGTTCACAGATACGCAGTATTTT. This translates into CSASYPSGFTDTQYF.

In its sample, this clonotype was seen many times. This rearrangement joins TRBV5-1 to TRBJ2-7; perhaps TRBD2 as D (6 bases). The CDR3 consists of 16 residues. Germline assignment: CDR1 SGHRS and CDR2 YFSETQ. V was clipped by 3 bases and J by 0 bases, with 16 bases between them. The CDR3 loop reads CASSYEITGVSYEQYF. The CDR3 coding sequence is TGCGCCAGCAGCTACGAGATAACGGGAGTCTCCTACGAGCAGTACTTC. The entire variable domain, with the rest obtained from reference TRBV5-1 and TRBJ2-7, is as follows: KAGVTQTPRYLIKTRGQQVTLSCSPISGHRSVSWYQQTPGQGLQFLFEYFSETQRNKGNFPGRFSGRQFSNSRSEMNVSTLELGDSALYLCASSYEITGVSYEQYFGPGTRLTVT.

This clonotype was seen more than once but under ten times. This chain's CDR3 is CASSQFLTDTQYF. For the CDR3, the DNA is TGTGCCAGCAGCCAATTCCTCACAGATACGCAGTATTTT. The chain is built from TRBV3-1 and TRBJ2-3; unclear D gene. The CDR3 spans 13 residues. Trimming pared 2 bases from V and 2 bases from J, leaving 5 bases between. Germline values: CDR1 LGHDT, CDR2 YNNKEL (reference sequence).

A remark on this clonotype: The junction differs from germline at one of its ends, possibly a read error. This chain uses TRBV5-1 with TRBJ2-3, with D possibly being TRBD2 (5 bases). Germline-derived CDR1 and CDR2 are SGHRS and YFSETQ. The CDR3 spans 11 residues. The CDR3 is CASSLDLTQYF. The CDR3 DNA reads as TGTGCCAGCAGCTTGGACTTGACGCAGTATTTT. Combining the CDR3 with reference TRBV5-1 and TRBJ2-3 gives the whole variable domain KAGVTQTPRYLIKTRGQQVTLSCSPISGHRSVSWYQQTPGQGLQFLFEYFSETQRNKGNFPGRFSGRQFSNSRSEMNVSTLELGDSALYLCASSLDLTQYFGPGTRLTVL.

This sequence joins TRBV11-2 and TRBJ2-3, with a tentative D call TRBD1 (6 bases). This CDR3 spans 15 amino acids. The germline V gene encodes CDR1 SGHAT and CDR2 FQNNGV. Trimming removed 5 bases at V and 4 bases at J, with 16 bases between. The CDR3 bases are TGTGCCAGCAGCCCAGGGGCGCGCCACGCAGATACGCAGTATTTT. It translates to CASSPGARHADTQYF.

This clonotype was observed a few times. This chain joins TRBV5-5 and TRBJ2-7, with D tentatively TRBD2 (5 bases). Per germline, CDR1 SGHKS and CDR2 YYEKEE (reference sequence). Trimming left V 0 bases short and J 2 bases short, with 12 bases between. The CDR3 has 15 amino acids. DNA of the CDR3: TGTGCCAGCAGCTTGGGTGGGAGTAGCGCCTACGAGCAGTACTTC. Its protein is CASSLGGSSAYEQYF.